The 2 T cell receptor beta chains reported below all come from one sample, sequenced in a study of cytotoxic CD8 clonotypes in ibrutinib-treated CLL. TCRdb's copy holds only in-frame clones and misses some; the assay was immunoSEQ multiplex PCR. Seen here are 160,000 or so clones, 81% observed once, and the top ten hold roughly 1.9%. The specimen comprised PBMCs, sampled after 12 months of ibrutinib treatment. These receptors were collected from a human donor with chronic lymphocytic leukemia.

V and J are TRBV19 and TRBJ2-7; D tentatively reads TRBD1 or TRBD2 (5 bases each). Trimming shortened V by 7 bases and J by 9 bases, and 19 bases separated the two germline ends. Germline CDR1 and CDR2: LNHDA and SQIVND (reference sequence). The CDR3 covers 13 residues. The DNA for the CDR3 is TGTGCCAGTAAAGGGACCGAGCCCTGGGGGCAGTACTTC. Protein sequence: CASKGTEPWGQYF.

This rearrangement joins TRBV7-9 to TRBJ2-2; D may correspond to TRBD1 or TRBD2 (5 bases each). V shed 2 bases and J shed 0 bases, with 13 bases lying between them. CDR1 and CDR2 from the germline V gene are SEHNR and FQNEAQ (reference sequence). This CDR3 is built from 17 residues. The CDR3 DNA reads TGTGCCAGCAGCTTACTACCGGGACGGTCGAACACCGGGGAGCTGTTTTTT. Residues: CASSLLPGRSNTGELFF. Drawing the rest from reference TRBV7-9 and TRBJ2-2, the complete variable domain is DTGVSQNPRHKITKRGQNVTFRCDPISEHNRLYWYRQTLGQGPEFLTYFQNEAQLEKSRLLSDRFSAERPKGSFSTLEIQRTEQGDSAMYLCASSLLPGRSNTGELFFGEGSRLTVL.